This paragraph reports one T cell receptor beta chain. This sample was included in a study of blood T cell repertoires in COVID-19. Profiling relied on immunoSEQ multiplex PCR, and the TCRdb table lists in-frame clones only, not all of them. This table has roughly 200,000 clones, more than 80% appearing once. Between the trimmed V and J ends, which lost 2 bases and 5 bases, there was a span of 3 bases. CDR1 and CDR2 from the germline V gene are SGHAT and FQNNGV. The CDR3 length is 11 residues. The cohort comprised adults aged about 18 to 90 years residing in approximately 22 US areas. Categorization into cohorts depended on clinical history that participants reported.

This clonotype originated in a woman in her thirties or forties with acute COVID-19. The chain has TRBV11-2 and TRBJ1-1, with no clear D. Sequencing used PBMCs or T cells enriched from blood (not recorded which). CDR3 protein: CASSLRTEAFF. Written as DNA, the CDR3 is TGTGCCAGCAGCTTACGGACTGAAGCTTTCTTT. Full variable domain (missing parts from reference TRBV11-2 and TRBJ1-1): EAGVAQSPRYKIIEKRQSVAFWCNPISGHATLYWYQQILGQGPKLLIQFQNNGVVDDSQLPKDRFSAERLKGVDSTLKIQPAKLEDSAVYLCASSLRTEAFFGQGTRLTVV.